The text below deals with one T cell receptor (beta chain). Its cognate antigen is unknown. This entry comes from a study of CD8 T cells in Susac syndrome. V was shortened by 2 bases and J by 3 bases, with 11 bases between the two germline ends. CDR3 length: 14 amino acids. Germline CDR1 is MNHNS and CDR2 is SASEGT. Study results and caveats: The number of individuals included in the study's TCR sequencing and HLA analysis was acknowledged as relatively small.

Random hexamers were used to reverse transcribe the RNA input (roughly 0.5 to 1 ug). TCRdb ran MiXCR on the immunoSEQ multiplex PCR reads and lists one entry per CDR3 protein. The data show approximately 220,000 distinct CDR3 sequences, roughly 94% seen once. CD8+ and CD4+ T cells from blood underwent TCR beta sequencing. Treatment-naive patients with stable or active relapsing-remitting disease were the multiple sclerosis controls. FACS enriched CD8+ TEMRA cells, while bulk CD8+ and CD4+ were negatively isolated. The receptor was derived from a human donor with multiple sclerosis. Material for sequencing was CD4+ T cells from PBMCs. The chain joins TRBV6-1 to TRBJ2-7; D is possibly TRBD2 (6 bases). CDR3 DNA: TGTGCCAGCAGTGAACAGGGAGGATACTACGAGCAGTACTTC. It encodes CASSEQGGYYEQYF.